The T cell receptor beta chain under discussion was sequenced for a study of T-cell memory formation after mild COVID-19. Study overall: In these data, TCR clusters were largely donor specific.

Study-wide findings and caveats: That cross-reactive memory joined was suggested by some responding clones appearing in pre-infection memory. Confirmation was lacking for SARS-CoV-2 specificity of second-wave clones that peaked on day 37. Clones that contracted clustered mainly in CM and EM if CD4+ and in EMRA if CD8+.

One entry per CDR3 protein, called by TCRdb with MiXCR from the 5' RACE reads. Of 210,000 or so distinct CDR3 sequences in the sample, about 18% were seen once. This clonotype was seen a handful of times. Its antigen remains unknown. J gave up 4 bases and V 5 bases, and 7 bases lay outside the gene matches. This CDR3 region has 16 residues. Germline loops: CDR1 MNHNY, CDR2 SVGAGI (reference sequence). Sequencing was done on a sample of PBMCs or a T cell subset sorted from them (not recorded which). The chain has TRBV6-6 and TRBJ2-1; 11 positions agree with TRBD1. This receptor was identified in an adult woman who had mild COVID-19 (a few samples of this study predate the infection). Cell type and time point are not known. As DNA, the CDR3 is TGTGCCAGCAGTCCCATGGACAGGGGGCTATACAATGAGCAGTTCTTC. Its protein is CASSPMDRGLYNEQFF.